Below, 32 T cell receptor beta chains from the same sample are listed, as sequenced in a study of T cells in Graves' hyperthyroidism and ophthalmopathy. RNA transcripts were the template for amplifying TCR beta CDR3 regions. The HTBI primer set served for first-round RT-PCR of the TCR CDR3. TCRdb called the multiplex PCR reads again in MiXCR, with one record for every CDR3 protein. Of approximately 590,000 distinct CDR3 sequences in the sample, about half were seen once. Sequenced: peripheral blood or thyroid tissue (not recorded which). These receptors were obtained from a woman younger than 30 with Graves' hyperthyroidism.

This clonotype has more than one count but fewer than ten. The V call is TRBV20-1, the J call TRBJ1-1; D is ambiguous. V dropped 3 bases and J dropped 5 bases, with 7 bases sitting between them. The germline gives CDR1 DFQATT, CDR2 SNEGSKA (reference sequence). CDR3 length: 11 amino acids. The CDR3 spells CSAREGTEAFF. CDR3 bases: TGCAGTGCTAGGGAAGGAACTGAAGCTTTCTTT.

To note about this clonotype: Mismatch with germline at one junction end may stem from a read error. This chain uses TRBV29-1 with TRBJ2-7, with D possibly called TRBD1 or TRBD2 (7 bases each). CDR3 length: 14 residues. Germline CDR1 is SQVTM and CDR2 is ANQGSEA. The CDR3 protein is CSVEAGGVAYEQYF. The CDR3 coding sequence is TGCAGCGTGGAAGCAGGGGGGGTTGCCTACGAGCAGTACTTC.

This clonotype was seen just once. The V call is TRBV7-3, the J call TRBJ2-7, with D tentatively TRBD1 or TRBD2 (5 bases each). The germline CDR1 and CDR2 sequences are SGHTA and FQGTGA. Trimming stripped 8 bases from V and 4 bases from J, with 9 bases between. This CDR3 is built from 11 residues. This CDR3 is CASAEGYEQYF. DNA of the CDR3: TGTGCCAGCGCCGAGGGGTACGAGCAGTACTTC.

The rearrangement joins TRBV2 to TRBJ2-2; D is unclear. Germline V gives CDR1 SNHLY, CDR2 FYNNEI. The V end was cut by 6 bases, the J end by 4 bases, with 15 bases between. CDR3 length equals 15 residues. CDR3 protein: CASSPPDIFTGELFF. CDR3 DNA sequence: TGTGCCAGCAGCCCGCCCGACATCTTCACCGGGGAGCTGTTTTTT.

The chain links TRBV11-2 to TRBJ2-7; 7 nucleotides line up with TRBD1. The CDR3 loop spans 13 amino acids. The V segment lost 5 bases and the J segment 7 bases; nucleotides outside the gene matches: 8. Looked up from germline, CDR1 is SGHAT and CDR2 is FQNNGV. CDR3: CASSPREDREQYF. The DNA for the CDR3 is TGTGCCAGCAGCCCTAGAGAGGACAGGGAGCAGTACTTC.

The sample holds many counts of this clonotype. The V call is TRBV24-1, the J call TRBJ1-4; 7 bases are shared with TRBD1. This CDR3 region has 15 residues. Germline CDR1 is KGHDR and CDR2 is SFDVKD. V shed 7 bases, J shed 3 bases, and the junction held 7 bases outside the gene matches. CDR3 sequence (DNA): TGTGCCACCAGCGAGACAGGGACCCCTAATGAAAAACTGTTTTTT. It is translated as CATSETGTPNEKLFF.

Notes on this clonotype: Compared with germline, one end of the junction differs, possibly owing to a read error. The rearrangement joins TRBV10-3 to TRBJ2-3, with 9 bases fitting TRBD2. This CDR3 is 17 amino acids long. Germline CDR1 is ENHRY and CDR2 is SYGVKD. DNA of the CDR3: TGTGCCACCAGTCCCCGCGAGGCGGGAGGGCCCAGAGATACGCAGTATTTT. As protein: CATSPREAGGPRDTQYF.

The chain combines TRBV2 with TRBJ2-1, with 8 bases lining up with TRBD1. The CDR3 contains 15 residues. V was clipped by 0 bases and J by 8 bases; unmatched bases: 6. CDR1 and CDR2 from the germline V gene are SNHLY and FYNNEI. The CDR3 nucleotides read TGTGCCAGCAGTGAAGCGGGCAGGGGGCGCGATGAGCAGTTCTTC. Translated: CASSEAGRGRDEQFF.

As to this clonotype: A single base separates this from a much larger clone, so it may be a read error. The chain joins TRBV29-1 to TRBJ1-1; no clear D gene. V lost 6 bases to trimming and J lost 7 bases, with 21 bases between them. Per the germline V gene, CDR1 is SQVTM and CDR2 is ANQGSEA. The CDR3 totals 14 residues. This chain's CDR3 is CSVPYVAGGIEAFF. DNA of the CDR3: TGCAGCGTCCCATACGTGGCCGGTGGGATTGAAGCTTTCTTT. The variable domain in full, with the rest retrieved from reference TRBV29-1 and TRBJ1-1, is SAVISQKPSRDICQRGTSLTIQCQVDSQVTMMFWYRQQPGQSLTLIATANQGSEATYESGFVIDKFPISRPNLTFSTLTVSNMSPEDSSIYLCSVPYVAGGIEAFFGQGTRLTVV.

This chain joins TRBV5-1 and TRBJ1-4; a possible D gene is TRBD1 (6 bases). Trimming shortened V by 4 bases and J by 3 bases, and 10 bases separated the two germline ends. The CDR3 spans 14 residues. Germline CDR1 reads SGHRS; CDR2 reads YFSETQ. DNA for the CDR3: TGCGCCAGCAGCCGGACAGCTTCTAATGAAAAACTGTTTTTT. It specifies CASSRTASNEKLFF.

In its sample, this clonotype was seen many times. The rearrangement links TRBV7-2 to TRBJ2-5; D gene ambiguous. The CDR3 totals 13 residues. Trimming left V 1 base short and J 1 base short, with 4 bases between. CDR1 SGHTA and CDR2 FQGNSA come from the germline V gene. The CDR3 here is CASSLDIQETQYF. The DNA of the CDR3 is TGTGCCAGCAGCTTAGACATCCAAGAGACCCAGTACTTC.

The table lists this clonotype with a count of one. A much larger clone lies a single base off, so this may be a read error. V is TRBV10-3 and J is TRBJ2-7; 8 nucleotides align to TRBD1. The CDR3 loop spans 14 amino acids. Germline-derived CDR1 and CDR2 are ENHRY and SYGVKD. CDR3 DNA sequence: TGTGCCAGCAGTGGACAGGGAGCGCACTACGAGCAGTACTTC. Protein: CASSGQGAHYEQYF.

The table lists this clonotype with a few counts. The chain uses TRBV7-2 and TRBJ2-7, with 9 bases aligning to TRBD2. This CDR3 contains 16 residues. The V gene's germline CDR1 is SGHTA and CDR2 FQGNSA. With V trimmed by 2 bases and J by 0 bases, 5 bases remained unmatched. The CDR3 DNA follows: TGTGCCAGCAGCTTAAGTAGACTAGCGGCCTCCTACGAGCAGTACTTC. Protein: CASSLSRLAASYEQYF.

This clonotype was seen a handful of times. This rearrangement joins TRBV28 to TRBJ1-5, with 7 bases lining up with TRBD1. The germline gives CDR1 MDHEN, CDR2 SYDVKM. V dropped 3 bases and J dropped 6; count of bases not matched to a gene: 8. The CDR3 sequence is 15 residues long. The DNA of the CDR3 is TGTGCCAGCAGTTTCCAGACAGGGTCCGGTCAGCCCCAGCATTTT. Encoded protein: CASSFQTGSGQPQHF.

This clonotype was observed a few times. V usage is TRBV7-2 and J usage is TRBJ2-7, with a possible D match to TRBD2 (5 bases). CDR1 and CDR2 from the germline V gene are SGHTA and FQGNSA. Trimming removed 6 bases from V and 3 bases from J, with 18 bases in between. This CDR3 is built from 15 residues. The CDR3 here is CASSYLGGLFYEQYF. The DNA of the CDR3 is TGTGCCAGCAGTTACCTGGGCGGACTTTTCTACGAGCAGTACTTC.

The J gene is TRBJ1-6, the V gene TRBV9; possibly TRBD1 for D (5 bases). V was pared by 5 bases and J by 7 bases, with 13 bases between. Per the germline V gene, CDR1 is SGDLS and CDR2 is YYNGEE. There are 14 residues in the CDR3. CDR3 nucleotides: TGTGCCAGCAGGACCAGGGAAGGGAATTCACCCCTCCACTTT. Its protein product is CASRTREGNSPLHF.

This chain uses TRBV29-1 with TRBJ2-6, with D possibly being TRBD1 or TRBD2 (5 bases each). The V gene lost 4 bases and the J gene lost 4 bases, with 14 bases spanning the gap. There are 15 residues in the CDR3. CDR1 and CDR2 from the germline V gene are SQVTM and ANQGSEA. The CDR3 coding sequence is TGCAGCGTTGGCAGGGTGGGGACCGGGGCCAACGTCCTGACTTTC. Translated: CSVGRVGTGANVLTF.

There are many counts of this clonotype. J is TRBJ2-5 and V is TRBV24-1, with no clear D. Per germline, CDR1 KGHDR and CDR2 SFDVKD. The CDR3 covers 13 residues. Trimming pared 10 bases from V and 1 base from J, leaving 12 bases between. The CDR3 DNA reads TGTGCCACACAAGACACGCTCCAAGAGACCCAGTACTTC. Protein sequence: CATQDTLQETQYF.

The CDR3 loop is CASSPGGAPDEQYF. The CDR3, as DNA: TGTGCCAGCAGCCCGGGGGGCGCCCCCGACGAGCAGTACTTC. The chain links TRBV14 to TRBJ2-5; TRBD2 might be the D (7 bases). The J call may not be correct, given that the DNA end is closer to TRBJ2-7. Germline V gene data show CDR1 as SGHDN and CDR2 as FVKESK. The CDR3 runs to 14 residues.

The chain links TRBV7-2 to TRBJ1-2; D gene ambiguous. Germline-derived CDR1 and CDR2 are SGHTA and FQGNSA. V shed 5 bases and J shed 8 bases, with 12 bases lying between them. There are 12 residues in the CDR3. The CDR3 reads CASSPETDGYTF. The CDR3 DNA reads as TGTGCCAGCAGCCCGGAGACCGACGGCTACACCTTC.

The V and J genes are TRBV9 and TRBJ2-2; no definite D call. CDR3 length: 17 amino acids. V shed 1 base and J shed 1 base, with 14 bases lying between them. Germline values: CDR1 SGDLS, CDR2 YYNGEE. CDR3 residues: CASSVSIARRNTGELFF. The CDR3 DNA sequence: TGTGCCAGCAGCGTATCGATCGCCCGACGGAACACCGGGGAGCTGTTTTTT.

Worth noting for this clonotype: The junction and the germline gene differ at one end; a read error may be behind it. The chain couples TRBV19 to TRBJ2-5; 11 bases agree with TRBD2. Germline lookup yields CDR1 LNHDA and CDR2 SQIVND (reference sequence). CDR3 length equals 16 residues. The CDR3 sequence is CASSTGLAGLQETQHF. In DNA, the CDR3 is TGTGCCAGTAGTACCGGACTAGCGGGCCTACAAGAGACCCAGCACTTC.

The chain uses TRBV15 and TRBJ2-6; either TRBD1 or TRBD2 may supply D (5 bases each). V gave up 3 bases and J gave up 0 bases, with 12 bases separating them. This CDR3 comprises 17 residues. Germline CDR1 is LNHNV and CDR2 is YYDKDF (reference sequence). The CDR3 sequence is CATSRTGTDSGANVLTF. The CDR3 DNA is TGTGCCACCAGCAGGACCGGGACGGACTCTGGGGCCAACGTCCTGACTTTC.

This chain joins TRBV7-2 and TRBJ1-4; D is unresolved. The CDR3 has 16 residues. Per germline, CDR1 SGHTA and CDR2 FQGNSA. V was shortened by 2 bases and J by 1 base, with 11 bases between the two germline ends. The CDR3 region is CASSLQDGRTNEKLFF. CDR3 sequence (DNA): TGTGCCAGCAGCTTACAGGACGGCCGAACTAATGAAAAACTGTTTTTT.

The chain carries TRBV10-3 and TRBJ1-1; D is uncertain. Germline V lookup: CDR1 ENHRY, CDR2 SYGVKD. The CDR3 length is 15 residues. The V gene lost 3 bases and the J gene lost 3 bases, with 14 bases spanning the gap. CDR3 sequence reads: CAISDYSGRDTEAFF. The DNA for the CDR3 is TGTGCCATCAGTGATTATAGCGGGAGGGACACTGAAGCTTTCTTT.

This clonotype was recorded at least ten times. This chain uses TRBV15 with TRBJ1-1; D gene uncertain. V lost 1 base to trimming and J lost 1 base, with 7 bases between them. CDR1 LNHNV and CDR2 YYDKDF come from the germline V gene (reference sequence). The CDR3 runs to 14 residues. The CDR3 reads CATSRGWGNTEAFF. The CDR3 DNA reads as TGTGCCACCAGCAGAGGGTGGGGGAACACTGAAGCTTTCTTT.

This clonotype came up a few times. The chain employs TRBV21-1 and TRBJ2-6; the D call TRBD1 from the table was never checked on the DNA. TRBV21-1 is a documented pseudogene. The CDR3 extends over 16 amino acids. The CDR3 DNA is TGTGCCAGCAGCAAAAACGCAGGGACTGGGGCCAACGTCCTGACTTTC. Its protein is CASSKNAGTGANVLTF.

This clonotype has at least ten counts. The chain links TRBV2 to TRBJ1-5; TRBD1 might be the D (5 bases). The CDR3 consists of 15 residues. V was pared by 3 bases and J by 3 bases, with 12 bases between. Germline-derived CDR1 and CDR2 are SNHLY and FYNNEI. The CDR3 coding sequence is TGTGCCAGCAGTGACAGGGACGGATACAATCAGCCCCAGCATTTT. It codes for CASSDRDGYNQPQHF.

This clonotype appeared a few times. The genes are TRBV7-9 and TRBJ1-2; 10 bases agree with TRBD1. Per the germline V gene, CDR1 is SEHNR and CDR2 is FQNEAQ (reference sequence). The V segment lost 4 bases and the J segment 7 bases; nucleotides outside the gene matches: 9. The CDR3 covers 15 residues. In DNA form, the CDR3 reads TGTGCCAGCAGCTCTCAAGGACAGGGGGTTTCTGGCTACACCTTC. Its protein product is CASSSQGQGVSGYTF.

Comments on this clonotype: A junction boundary mismatches the germline segment, possibly from a read error. The V and J genes are TRBV11-3 and TRBJ1-5, with 8 nucleotides matching TRBD1. This CDR3 has 15 residues. CDR1 is SGHNT and CDR2 is YENEEA in the germline V gene. The CDR3 spells CASSQEPGGEEPQHF. The CDR3 DNA is TGCGCCAGCAGCCAAGAACCAGGGGGCGAGGAGCCCCAGCATTTT.

The chain has TRBV29-1 and TRBJ2-7, with 7 bases aligning to TRBD1. The CDR3 contains 11 residues. The germline V gene has CDR1 SQVTM and CDR2 ANQGSEA. The junction had 0 bases not matched to a gene; V was cut back by 2 bases and J by 5 bases. CDR3 sequence reads: CSVEQGDEQYF. CDR3 nucleotides: TGCAGCGTTGAACAGGGGGACGAGCAGTACTTC.

There are a few counts of this clonotype. The V call is TRBV7-9, the J call TRBJ2-7; D tentatively reads TRBD1 or TRBD2 (5 bases each). In germline, CDR1 is SEHNR, CDR2 FQNEAQ (reference sequence). Trimming pared 6 bases from V and 1 base from J, leaving 16 bases between. This CDR3 has 15 amino acids. The CDR3 DNA is TGTGCCAGCAGGCACCGGGACGACAGATCCTACGAGCAGTACTTC. Its translation is CASRHRDDRSYEQYF.